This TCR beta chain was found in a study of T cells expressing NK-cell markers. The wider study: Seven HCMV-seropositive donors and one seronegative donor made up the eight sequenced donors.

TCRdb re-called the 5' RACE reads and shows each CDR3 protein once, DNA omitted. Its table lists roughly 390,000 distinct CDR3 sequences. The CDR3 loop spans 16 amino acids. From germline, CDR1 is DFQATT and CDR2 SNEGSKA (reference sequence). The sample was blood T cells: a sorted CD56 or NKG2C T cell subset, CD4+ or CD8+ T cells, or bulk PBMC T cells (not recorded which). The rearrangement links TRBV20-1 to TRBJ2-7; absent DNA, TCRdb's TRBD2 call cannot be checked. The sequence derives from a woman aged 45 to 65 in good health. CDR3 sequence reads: CSARDPGASGSYEQYF.